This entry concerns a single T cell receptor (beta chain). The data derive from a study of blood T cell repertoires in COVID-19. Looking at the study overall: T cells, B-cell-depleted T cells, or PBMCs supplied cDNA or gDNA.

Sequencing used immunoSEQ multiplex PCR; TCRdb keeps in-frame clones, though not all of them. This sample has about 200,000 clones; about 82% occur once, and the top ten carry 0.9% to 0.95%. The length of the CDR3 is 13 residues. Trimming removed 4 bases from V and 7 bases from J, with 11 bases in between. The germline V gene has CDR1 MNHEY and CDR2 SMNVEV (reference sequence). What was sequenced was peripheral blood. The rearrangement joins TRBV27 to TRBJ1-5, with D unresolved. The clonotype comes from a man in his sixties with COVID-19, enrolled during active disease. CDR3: CASSSTGRQPQHF. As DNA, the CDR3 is TGTGCCAGCAGTTCAACGGGGAGGCAGCCCCAGCATTTT.